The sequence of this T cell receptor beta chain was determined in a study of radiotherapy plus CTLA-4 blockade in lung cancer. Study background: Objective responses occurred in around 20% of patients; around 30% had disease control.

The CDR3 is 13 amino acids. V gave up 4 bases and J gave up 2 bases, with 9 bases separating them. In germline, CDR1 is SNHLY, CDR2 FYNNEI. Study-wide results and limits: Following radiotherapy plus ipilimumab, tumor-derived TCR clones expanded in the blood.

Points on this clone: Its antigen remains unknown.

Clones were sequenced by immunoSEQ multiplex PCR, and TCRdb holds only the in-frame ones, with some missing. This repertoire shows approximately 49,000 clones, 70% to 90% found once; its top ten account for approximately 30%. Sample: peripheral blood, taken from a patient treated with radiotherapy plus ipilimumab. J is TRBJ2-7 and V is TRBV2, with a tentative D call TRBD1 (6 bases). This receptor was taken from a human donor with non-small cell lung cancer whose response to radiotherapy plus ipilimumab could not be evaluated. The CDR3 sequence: CASSVGQPYEQYF. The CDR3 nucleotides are TGTGCCAGCAGTGTAGGACAGCCCTACGAGCAGTACTTC.